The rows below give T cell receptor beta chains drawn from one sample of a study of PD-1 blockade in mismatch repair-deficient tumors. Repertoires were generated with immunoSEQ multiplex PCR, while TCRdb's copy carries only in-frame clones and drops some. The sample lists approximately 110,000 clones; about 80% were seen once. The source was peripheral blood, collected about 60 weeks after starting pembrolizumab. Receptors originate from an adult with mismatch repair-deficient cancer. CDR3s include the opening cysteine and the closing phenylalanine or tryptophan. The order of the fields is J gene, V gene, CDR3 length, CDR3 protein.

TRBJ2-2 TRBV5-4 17 CASSQGLAGSNTGELFF
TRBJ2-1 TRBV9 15 CASSPGLADGNEQFF
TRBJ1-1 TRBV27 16 CASSLEVSRWGTEAFF
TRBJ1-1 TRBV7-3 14 CASSSGRANTEAFF
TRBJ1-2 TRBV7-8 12 CASSLADSGYTF
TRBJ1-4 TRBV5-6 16 CASSFADRGFNEKLFF
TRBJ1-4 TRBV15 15 CATSRRQERNEKLFF
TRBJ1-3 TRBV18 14 CASYEGARGNTIYF
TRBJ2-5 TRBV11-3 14 CASSTPAGEETQYF
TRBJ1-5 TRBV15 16 CATSSRGQASNQPQHF
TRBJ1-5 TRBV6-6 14 CAATGQGSNQPQHF
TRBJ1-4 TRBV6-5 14 CASKGALANEKLFF
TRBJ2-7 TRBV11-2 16 CASSLGGQGSGHEQYF
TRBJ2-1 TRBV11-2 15 CASSLAAGGLNEQFF
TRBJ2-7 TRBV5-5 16 CASSSGTSGASYEQYF
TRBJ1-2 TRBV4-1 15 CASTPSGDSSYGYTF
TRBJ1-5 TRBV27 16 CASSMFGTNSNQPQHF
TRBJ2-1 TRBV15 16 CATRLLATGSYNEQFF
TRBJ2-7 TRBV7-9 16 CASSSSPGQGSYEQYF
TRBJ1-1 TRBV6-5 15 CASSRGQVWGTEAFF
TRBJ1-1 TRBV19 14 CASNPGRGSVGAFF
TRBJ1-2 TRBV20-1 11 CSARVQGGYTF
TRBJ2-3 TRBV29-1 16 CSETRGEPGLTDTQYF
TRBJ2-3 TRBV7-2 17 CASSLGLAGVRSDTQYF
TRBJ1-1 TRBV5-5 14 CASSLSRANTEAFF
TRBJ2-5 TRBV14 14 CASSRTSGPGTQYF
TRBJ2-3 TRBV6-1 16 CASSGWLSLTTDTQYF
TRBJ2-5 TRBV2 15 CASSVTPGSGETQYF
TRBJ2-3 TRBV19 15 CASSIRSGSTDTQYF
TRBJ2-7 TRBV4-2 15 CASSPRDYGTYEQYF
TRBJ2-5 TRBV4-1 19 CASSQGANSGTGARETQYF
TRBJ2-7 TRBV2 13 CATINPGSYEQYF
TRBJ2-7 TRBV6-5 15 CASSQQTGGLYEQYF
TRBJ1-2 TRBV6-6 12 CAPLGRENGYTF
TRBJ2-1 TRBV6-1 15 CASSFRGVAQNEQFF
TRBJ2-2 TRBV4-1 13 CASSQEGGPELFF
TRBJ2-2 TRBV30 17 CAWRGTGAPLSTGELFF
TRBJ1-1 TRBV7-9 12 CASSPGTTEAFF
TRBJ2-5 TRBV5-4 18 CASSSGTSGKAAWETQYF
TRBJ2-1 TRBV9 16 CASSFRTGGSYNEQFF
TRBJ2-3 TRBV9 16 CASSVVGGDLTDTQYF
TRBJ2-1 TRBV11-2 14 CASTPSGTYNEQFF